Following are 4 T cell receptor beta chains from one sample sequenced in a study of neurological immune-mediated disorders (dated by TCRdb to the late 2010s). Library preparation employed 5' RACE. Sequenced using an Illumina HiSeq 2500. In TCRdb, the public reads were trimmed at Q25 with fastp and aligned with MiXCR, with productive beta chains retained. Rows with one shared CDR3 protein collapse into an entry with the most common genes and DNA. Recorded for this sample are tens of thousands of distinct CDR3 sequences; 7% to 10% of them occurred a single time. 1.5% to 2% of the sample is taken by the ten largest. What the time point label conveys for this sample: longitudinal time-point 3. Sequences were obtained from PBMCs. These receptor sequences come from a woman aged 40 to 50 in good health.

This clonotype occurred many times. CDR3 amino acids: CASSSRTEVYEQYF. In DNA form, the CDR3 reads TGTGCCAGCAGCTCCCGGACAGAGGTCTACGAGCAGTACTTC. V usage is TRBV21-1 and J usage is TRBJ2-7; TRBD1, the table's D call, was not compared with the DNA. TRBV21-1 is deemed a pseudogene. This CDR3 has 14 amino acids.

This clonotype was found many times. The chain is built from TRBV12-3 or TRBV12-4 and TRBJ2-1; 8 nucleotides line up with TRBD2. The length of the CDR3 is 15 residues. V gave up 3 bases and J gave up 7 bases; unmatched junction bases: 8. The CDR3, as DNA: TGTGCCAGCAGTTTGTCCGGGGGGGCCGGGAATGAGCAGTTCTTC. Translated: CASSLSGGAGNEQFF.

The chain combines TRBV4-3 with TRBJ1-5; D is unresolved. The CDR3 length is 11 residues. Germline CDR1 is LGHNA and CDR2 is YSLEER. Trimming stripped 1 base from V and 7 bases from J, with 2 bases between. This CDR3 is CASSQVQPQHF. Written as DNA, the CDR3 is TGCGCCAGCAGCCAAGTGCAGCCCCAGCATTTT.

Ten or more counts support this clonotype. The chain combines TRBV20-1 with TRBJ2-1; TRBD2 matches at 12 bases. V was pared by 6 bases and J by 0 bases, with 15 bases of the junction left unmatched. This CDR3 has 19 amino acids. Germline V gene lookup returns CDR1 DFQATT and CDR2 SNEGSKA (reference sequence). This CDR3 reads CSAADLAGGVLGSYNEQFF. In DNA form, the CDR3 reads TGCAGTGCGGCAGATCTAGCGGGAGGGGTTTTGGGCTCCTACAATGAGCAGTTCTTC.